This passage covers 21 T cell receptor beta chains from one sample sequenced in a study of regulatory T cells in long-lasting Graves disease. As to time point: persistent/refractory GD, antithyroid drugs over 5 years with positive TRAb. From RNA extracted from PBMCs, the TCR library was made. Investigators prepared the TCR beta libraries by applying iRepertoire HTBI primers and Arm-PCR of CDR3 regions. Each CDR3 protein is one row after TCRdb ran MiXCR on the multiplex PCR reads. The sample holds 400,000 or so distinct CDR3 sequences; 20% are singletons and the top ten take around 21%. This specimen was peripheral blood mononuclear cells (PBMCs), taken when the disease was refractory, from a patient treated with antithyroid drugs. These receptors originate from a female donor with Graves disease.

V gene TRBV4-1 combines with J gene TRBJ2-2; no clear D gene. CDR1 is MGHRA and CDR2 is YSYEKL in the germline V gene. The length of the CDR3 is 17 residues. The V end lost 2 bases, the J end lost 0 bases, and 13 bases lay between the germline ends. As DNA, the CDR3 is TGCGCCAGCAGCCAAAAAGACTTGTTCGCGAACACCGGGGAGCTGTTTTTT. This encodes CASSQKDLFANTGELFF.

This clonotype was observed a handful of times. The genes are TRBV4-1 and TRBJ1-4, with no clear D. Trimming cost V 5 bases and J 5 bases, with 18 bases left between them. Germline values: CDR1 MGHRA, CDR2 YSYEKL. The length of the CDR3 is 16 residues. The CDR3 DNA reads as TGCGCCAGCAGCGAAAGCCCATTTCCCTTAAATGAAAAACTGTTTTTT. Its protein is CASSESPFPLNEKLFF.

This chain uses TRBV27 with TRBJ1-4; a possible D gene is TRBD1 (5 bases). The CDR3 extends over 14 amino acids. The V end was cut by 11 bases, the J end by 7 bases, with 20 bases between. Germline loops: CDR1 MNHEY, CDR2 SMNVEV (reference sequence). The CDR3, as DNA: TGTGCCTCTAAACCCAGGGTAGGGAGTGAAAAACTGTTTTTT. The encoded protein is CASKPRVGSEKLFF.

This clonotype was recorded at least ten times. The chain is built from TRBV7-2 and TRBJ1-5, with D maybe TRBD1 (5 bases). Germline CDR1 and CDR2: SGHTA and FQGNSA. V lost 1 base to trimming and J lost 7 bases, with 14 bases between them. The CDR3 consists of 15 residues. The CDR3 sequence is CASSLVGGTEQPQHF. CDR3 bases: TGTGCCAGCAGCTTAGTGGGGGGGACTGAGCAGCCCCAGCATTTT.

This clonotype was picked up a small number of times. The gene calls are TRBV3-1 and TRBJ1-4; no clear D. CDR1 and CDR2 from the germline V gene are LGHDT and YNNKEL (reference sequence). Trimming left V 1 base short and J 10 bases short, with 19 bases between. CDR3 length: 16 residues. CDR3 in amino acids: CASSQGEAGIYRKLFF. The CDR3 nucleotides read TGTGCCAGCAGCCAAGGGGAGGCGGGGATCTACCGAAAACTGTTTTTT.

This clonotype was seen at least ten times. The chain has TRBV28 and TRBJ2-7; 9 bases agree with TRBD1. V dropped 4 bases and J dropped 2; count of bases not matched to a gene: 3. The germline V gene encodes CDR1 MDHEN and CDR2 SYDVKM. The CDR3 is made up of 14 amino acids. CDR3 residues: CASSWTGDTYEQYF. The DNA of the CDR3 is TGTGCCAGCAGTTGGACAGGGGACACCTACGAGCAGTACTTC.

This clonotype was seen a few times. The chain uses TRBV15 and TRBJ2-1; 11 positions match TRBD2. With V trimmed by 3 bases and J by 0 bases, 4 bases remained unmatched. CDR1 and CDR2 (germline): LNHNV, YYDKDF (reference sequence). The CDR3 sequence is 17 residues long. As DNA, the CDR3 is TGTGCCACCAGCAGTGGGACTAGCGGCAGCTCCTACAATGAGCAGTTCTTC. This sequence encodes CATSSGTSGSSYNEQFF.

The chain recombines TRBV2 with TRBJ2-1; 12 positions match TRBD2. The CDR3 is 16 residues long. From germline, CDR1 is SNHLY and CDR2 FYNNEI. V shed 4 bases and J 7 bases; nucleotides not matched to a gene: 8. CDR3 nucleotide sequence: TGTGCCAGCAGTGGCCCTAGCGGGAGGGCCGCGAATGAGCAGTTCTTC. It translates to CASSGPSGRAANEQFF. The whole variable domain, remainder taken from reference TRBV2 and TRBJ2-1, is EPEVTQTPSHQVTQMGQEVILRCVPISNHLYFYWYRQILGQKVEFLVSFYNNEISEKSEIFDDQFSVERPDGSNFTLKIRSTKLEDSAMYFCASSGPSGRAANEQFFGPGTRLTVL.

This clonotype was counted many times. The chain combines TRBV3-1 with TRBJ2-1; maybe TRBD2 (5 bases). The germline V gene encodes CDR1 LGHDT and CDR2 YNNKEL (reference sequence). V was clipped by 0 bases and J by 7 bases, with 7 bases between them. This CDR3 comprises 13 residues. CDR3 protein: CASSQDERNEQFF. The CDR3 DNA sequence: TGTGCCAGCAGCCAAGATGAGCGGAATGAGCAGTTCTTC.

This clonotype was seen more than once but under ten times. This rearrangement joins TRBV7-2 to TRBJ2-5, with D uncertain. The CDR3 is 13 residues long. V was pared by 3 bases and J by 0 bases, with 5 bases between. Germline values: CDR1 SGHTA, CDR2 FQGNSA. The CDR3 spells CASSFPYQETQYF. Here the CDR3 DNA reads TGTGCCAGCAGCTTTCCGTACCAAGAGACCCAGTACTTC.

This chain links TRBV6-1 with TRBJ2-2; TRBD1 matches at 7 bases. Trimming cost V 10 bases and J 4 bases; bases outside gene matches: 6. Germline CDR1 MNHNS, CDR2 SASEGT. CDR3 length: 13 amino acids. The CDR3 DNA follows: TGTGCCATACAGGGGCCGGTCACCGGGGAGCTGTTTTTT. It is translated as CAIQGPVTGELFF.

There are many counts of this clonotype. The chain couples TRBV28 to TRBJ2-7, with a tentative D call TRBD1 (7 bases). Germline V gene sequence: CDR1 MDHEN, CDR2 SYDVKM. Trimming cost V 6 bases and J 0 bases, with 15 bases left between them. This CDR3 has 15 residues. CDR3 nucleotides: TGTGCCAGCAGGGGCGGGACAGCCAGCTCCTACGAGCAGTACTTC. Protein: CASRGGTASSYEQYF. The entire variable domain, with the rest obtained from reference TRBV28 and TRBJ2-7, is as follows: DVKVTQSSRYLVKRTGEKVFLECVQDMDHENMFWYRQDPGLGLRLIYFSYDVKMKEKGDIPEGYSVSREKKERFSLILESASTNQTSMYLCASRGGTASSYEQYFGPGTRLTVT.

Of note for this clonotype: A much bigger clone sits one base away, suggesting this may be a read error. The chain couples TRBV7-2 to TRBJ1-2, with a tentative D call TRBD1 (6 bases). The length of the CDR3 is 15 residues. Germline CDR1 is SGHTA and CDR2 is FQGNSA. The CDR3 nucleotides are TGTGTCAGCAGCTCATCTTTGGGGGCCTCTTATGGCTACACCTTC. Protein product: CVSSSSLGASYGYTF.

This clonotype was seen ten or more times. The rearrangement joins TRBV2 to TRBJ1-2; 9 bases line up with TRBD1. Germline V lookup: CDR1 SNHLY, CDR2 FYNNEI. CDR3 size: 15 residues. V was pared by 2 bases and J by 1 base, with 2 bases of the junction left unmatched. The DNA of the CDR3 is TGTGCCAGCAGTGAACCGGGACAGGGTAACTATGGCTACACCTTC. Encoded protein: CASSEPGQGNYGYTF.

About this clonotype: A clone one base away is much larger, so this may be a read error. This chain connects TRBV28 to TRBJ2-5, with 9 positions matching TRBD1. V lost 8 bases to trimming and J lost 9 bases; unmatched junction nucleotides: 10. This CDR3 contains 13 residues. Per the germline V gene, CDR1 is MDHEN and CDR2 is SYDVKM. The CDR3 is CASRTGDYGAQYF. CDR3 in DNA: TGTGCCAGCCGGACAGGGGATTATGGGGCCCAGTACTTC.

This chain uses TRBV19 with TRBJ2-2; no firm D call. Germline V gives CDR1 LNHDA, CDR2 SQIVND (reference sequence). The length of the CDR3 is 15 residues. Trimming cost V 3 bases and J 1 base, with 9 bases left between them. The CDR3, as DNA: TGTGCCAGTAGTATCCTTCGACAGAACACCGGGGAGCTGTTTTTT. Translated: CASSILRQNTGELFF.

This clonotype was found many times. The genes are TRBV3-1 and TRBJ1-6; tentatively, D is TRBD1 (6 bases). This CDR3 has 15 amino acids. The V and J ends lost 1 base and 4 bases respectively, with 8 bases between them. The V gene's germline CDR1 is LGHDT and CDR2 YNNKEL (reference sequence). The DNA of the CDR3 is TGTGCCAGCAGCCAAGCAGGGGAGTATAATTCACCCCTCCACTTT. It is translated as CASSQAGEYNSPLHF.

This clonotype has a count of ten or more. This sequence joins TRBV7-2 and TRBJ1-4; 8 nucleotides match TRBD1. There are 14 residues in the CDR3. Per the germline V gene, CDR1 is SGHTA and CDR2 is FQGNSA. V shed 5 bases and J 5 bases; nucleotides not matched to a gene: 4. CDR3 sequence reads: CASSQGQGNEKLFF. CDR3 bases: TGTGCCAGCAGCCAAGGACAGGGAAATGAAAAACTGTTTTTT.

This clonotype was found many times. The V call is TRBV9, the J call TRBJ2-5, with TRBD2 identical over 8 bases. J gave up 2 bases and V 7 bases, and 7 bases lay outside the gene matches. The CDR3 sequence is 14 residues long. CDR1 and CDR2 from the germline V gene are SGDLS and YYNGEE. The CDR3 spells CASSPLAEQETQYF. CDR3 nucleotide sequence: TGTGCCAGCTCCCCACTAGCGGAACAAGAGACCCAGTACTTC.

This clonotype occurred once. The genes are TRBV7-2 and TRBJ2-1; TRBD2 is a possible D gene (6 bases). The CDR3 consists of 13 residues. Germline CDR1 reads SGHTA; CDR2 reads FQGNSA. The germline V and J ends were trimmed by 5 bases and 8 bases, with 13 bases remaining between them. The CDR3 DNA is TGTGCCAGCAGCCCCCACCCGGGGGATGAGCAGTTCTTC. It translates to CASSPHPGDEQFF.

The chain uses TRBV6-1 and TRBJ1-5; D is uncertain. Germline V gene data show CDR1 as MNHNS and CDR2 as SASEGT. The length of the CDR3 is 13 residues. Trimming shortened V by 5 bases and J by 6 bases, and 11 bases separated the two germline ends. CDR3 amino acids: CASSTEGGQPQHF. The CDR3 bases are TGTGCCAGCAGTACAGAGGGCGGTCAGCCCCAGCATTTT.